This TCR beta chain was captured in a study of T cell changes during pregnancy in multiple sclerosis. V dropped 4 bases and J dropped 4; count of bases not matched to a gene: 7. The CDR3 runs 16 residues. Germline-derived CDR1 and CDR2 are LGHNA and YNFKEQ. Libraries were prepared by immunoSEQ multiplex PCR; TCRdb keeps only in-frame clonotypes and omits some of them. Among fewer than 40,000 clones listed, about nine tenths were seen once. The sequencing used CD8+ T cells from peripheral blood mononuclear cells, collected in the first trimester of pregnancy. The sequence derives from a female donor with multiple sclerosis, enrolled in a pregnancy study. This chain links TRBV4-2 with TRBJ2-1; 10 bases line up with TRBD2. CDR3 bases: TGTGCCAGCAGCCCGTCTAGCGGGGGTGGTTACAATGAGCAGTTCTTC. The encoded protein is CASSPSSGGGYNEQFF.